The present T cell receptor (beta chain) was sequenced within a study of regulatory T cells in long-lasting Graves disease. V lost 6 bases, J lost 4 bases, and 15 bases lay in between. The germline CDR1 and CDR2 sequences are MNHEY and SVGEGT. This CDR3 has 14 residues. The table lists this clonotype with a few counts. Its antigen is not identified. General study points: The study found persistent patients shared more public clonotypes (fewer than 3,000) than new patients (nearly 1,000).

Time point defined: persistent/refractory GD, antithyroid drugs over 5 years with positive TRAb. PBMC RNA was the source of the TCR library. For TCR beta, libraries came from iRepertoire HTBI primers and Arm-PCR of CDR3 regions. Source study methods: From all samples, identification returned some 13 TRBJ and approximately 62 TRBV segments. TCRdb called the multiplex PCR reads again in MiXCR, with one record for every CDR3 protein. The V and J calls shown here were made by TCRdb, not taken from the authors' results. The data contain over 350,000 distinct CDR3 sequences, around 20% of them singletons. Sequences were derived from peripheral blood mononuclear cells (PBMCs), sampled when the disease was refractory, from a patient treated with antithyroid drugs. This chain connects TRBV6-2 or TRBV6-3 to TRBJ1-1; D is undetermined. The clonotype comes from a female donor with Graves disease. The chain's CDR3 is CASSEGQTGTEAFF. CDR3 DNA sequence: TGTGCCAGCAGCGAGGGTCAAACGGGCACTGAAGCTTTCTTT.